This T cell receptor (beta chain) comes out of a study of T-cell reconstitution after alpha-beta-depleted transplantation in children. Using unique molecular identifiers, the investigators prepared the TCRbeta library. TCRdb independently ran MiXCR on the PCR reads; one entry per CDR3 protein. The sample records around 270,000 distinct CDR3 sequences, about 9.4% being singletons. The table lists this clonotype with many counts. What it binds is not known. Overall study findings and caveats: Hyperexpanded clones declined; after one year, newly produced T cells mostly supplied diversity. For some patients, TCRbeta diversity was high at day 60 because of recipient T cells and thymic progenitors that survived. About two months after transplant, alpha-beta T cells reportedly came from several hundred expanded graft clones.

The CDR3 runs to 11 residues. Germline V gene data show CDR1 as LGHDT and CDR2 as YNNKEL (reference sequence). The V gene lost 3 bases and the J gene lost 8 bases, with 5 bases spanning the gap. The TCR originated in a boy in the first two years of life with acute myeloid leukemia, due to receive a stem cell transplant. Sequencing was performed on PBMCs, taken before TCRalphabeta/CD19-depleted stem cell transplant. This rearrangement joins TRBV3-1 to TRBJ2-1; D is unclear. CDR3 residues: CASSQAYEQFF. CDR3 in DNA: TGTGCCAGCAGCCAGGCGTATGAGCAGTTCTTC.